One sample yielded the 24 T cell receptor beta chains listed below, sequenced in a study of blood T cells in healthy people across ages. It was with a sample-barcoded 5' primer and a J-beta primer mix that a second PCR of roughly 7 to 12 cycles was run. TCRdb re-called the 5' RACE reads through MiXCR, storing one row per CDR3 protein. The table includes roughly 700,000 distinct CDR3 sequences, 32% detected once. Sequencing input: blood. The receptors were gathered from a woman aged 80 or older in good health.

This clonotype appeared a few times. It may be a read error: a sequence one base away is much more abundant. The chain is built from TRBV7-2 and TRBJ2-5; TRBD2 aligns across 8 bases. V shed 5 bases and J 11 bases; nucleotides not matched to a gene: 13. CDR3 length: 14 residues. The germline V gene encodes CDR1 SGHTA and CDR2 FQGNSA. CDR3 sequence: CASSRGGLQNEQYF. The CDR3, as DNA: TGTGCCAGCAGCCGGGGGGGCCTTCAAAATGAGCAGTACTTC.

This clonotype was seen ten or more times. A clone one base away is much larger, so this may be a read error. The chain combines TRBV7-9 with TRBJ1-2; no definite D call. Germline CDR1 reads SEHNR; CDR2 reads FQNEAQ (reference sequence). With 4 bases removed from V and 5 bases from J, the gap between germline ends came to 5 bases. CDR3 length equals 11 residues. The DNA for the CDR3 is TGTGCCAGCAGCTCTGAGTATGGCTACACCTTC. Its translation: CASSSEYGYTF.

J is TRBJ1-1 and V is TRBV20-1; D remains unclear. The V gene's germline CDR1 is DFQATT and CDR2 SNEGSKA (reference sequence). Trimming removed 0 bases from V and 11 bases from J, with 16 bases in between. The CDR3 runs to 13 residues. The DNA of the CDR3 is TGCAGTGCTAGAGATGGCAGTTATTTATGGGCTTTCTTT. Protein: CSARDGSYLWAFF.

This clonotype occurred many times. CDR3 region: CASSWTSGGSFYNEQFF. The CDR3 region has the DNA TGTGCCAGCAGCTGGACTAGCGGGGGCTCCTTCTACAATGAGCAGTTCTTC. V is TRBV2 and J is TRBJ2-1; 13 bases are shared with TRBD2. Trimming removed 6 bases from V and 3 bases from J; junction bases left unmatched: 8. This CDR3 has 17 amino acids. CDR1 is SNHLY and CDR2 is FYNNEI in the germline V gene.

Remarks on this clonotype: A much larger clone is a single base away; this may be a read error. The V call is TRBV3-1, the J call TRBJ2-7; 9 bases map to TRBD1. Germline CDR1 reads LGHDT; CDR2 reads YNNKEL (reference sequence). This CDR3 contains 16 residues. CDR3 in amino acids: CASGQGLGQGYYEQYF. The CDR3, as DNA: TGTGCCAGCGGCCAAGGATTGGGACAGGGTTACTACGAGCAGTACTTC.

The chain is built from TRBV5-1 and TRBJ1-5; 9 nucleotides align to TRBD1. CDR1 SGHRS and CDR2 YFSETQ come from the germline V gene. This CDR3 is 17 amino acids long. The junction had 8 bases not matched to a gene; V was cut back by 4 bases and J by 0 bases. The CDR3 reads CASSPGTGRNSNQPQHF. The CDR3 DNA is TGCGCCAGCAGCCCCGGGACAGGGAGGAATAGCAATCAGCCCCAGCATTTT.

The chain is built from TRBV7-2 and TRBJ2-3; the D is unclear. V shed 2 bases and J shed 0 bases, with 18 bases lying between them. The CDR3 covers 18 residues. In germline, CDR1 is SGHTA, CDR2 FQGNSA. This CDR3 is CASSLNALGSLSTDTQYF. CDR3 DNA: TGTGCCAGCAGCTTAAATGCCCTCGGTTCCCTTAGCACAGATACGCAGTATTTT.

The genes are TRBV6-1 and TRBJ1-5, with TRBD1 matching over 7 bases. With 6 bases clipped from V and 6 bases from J, the junction kept 11 bases outside the gene matches. CDR3 size: 15 residues. The germline gives CDR1 MNHNS, CDR2 SASEGT. CDR3 protein: CASSARRQGGQPQHF. DNA for the CDR3: TGTGCCAGCAGCGCGCGTCGACAGGGAGGTCAGCCCCAGCATTTT.

This clonotype was picked up many times. The chain links TRBV7-2 to TRBJ2-1; 7 nucleotides align to TRBD2. CDR3 size: 16 residues. The junction had 7 bases not matched to a gene; V was cut back by 1 base and J by 4 bases. From germline, CDR1 is SGHTA and CDR2 FQGNSA. CDR3 bases: TGTGCCAGCAGCTTAGACCTAGCGGCTAGATACAATGAGCAGTTCTTC. Amino acid sequence: CASSLDLAARYNEQFF.

This clonotype has at least ten counts. J is TRBJ2-5 and V is TRBV29-1; D possibly corresponds to TRBD2 (5 bases). V was trimmed by 1 base and J by 3 bases, leaving 9 bases between them. CDR3 length equals 13 residues. Germline CDR1 reads SQVTM; CDR2 reads ANQGSEA. CDR3 nucleotides: TGCAGCGTTGAAGCCCCGGGGAAAGAGACCCAGTACTTC. Protein sequence: CSVEAPGKETQYF.

About this clonotype: The junction departs from the called germline gene at one end, perhaps through a read error. The chain combines TRBV29-1 with TRBJ2-4; D ambiguous. The J call may be incorrect, as the DNA end agrees better with TRBJ2-5. Germline assignment: CDR1 SQVTM and CDR2 ANQGSEA. The length of the CDR3 is 12 residues. CDR3 residues: CSVEVNTETQYF. In nucleotides, the CDR3 is TGCAGCGTGGAAGTCAACACCGAGACCCAGTACTTC.

This clonotype was recorded at least ten times. The CDR3 bases are TGTGCCAGCAGCCAAGGGGGGACAGGTGGGGGAGATACGCAGTATTTT. As protein: CASSQGGTGGGDTQYF. The rearrangement links TRBV7-9 to TRBJ2-3; 8 nucleotides line up with TRBD1. Trimming cost V 5 bases and J 5 bases; bases outside gene matches: 12. Germline-derived CDR1 and CDR2 are SEHNR and FQNEAQ (reference sequence). This CDR3 spans 16 amino acids.

This clonotype was counted ten times or more. The chain has TRBV7-2 and TRBJ2-1, with TRBD2 identical over 7 bases. The germline V gene has CDR1 SGHTA and CDR2 FQGNSA. The CDR3 spans 16 residues. Germline trimming cut 4 bases from V and 6 bases from J; bases unmatched to any gene: 12. The CDR3 bases are TGTGCCAGCAGCTCGAACCGGGACTACCCTAGCAATGAGCAGTTCTTC. Its protein product is CASSSNRDYPSNEQFF.

The chain recombines TRBV9 with TRBJ1-1; D is perhaps TRBD1 (6 bases). The CDR3 consists of 15 residues. With 0 bases removed from V and 6 bases from J, the gap between germline ends came to 15 bases. Germline-derived CDR1 and CDR2 are SGDLS and YYNGEE. This chain's CDR3 is CASSVDGRGSAEAFF. For the CDR3, the DNA is TGTGCCAGCAGCGTAGATGGTAGGGGGAGCGCTGAAGCTTTCTTT.

This chain links TRBV20-1 with TRBJ1-5, with D perhaps matching TRBD1 (6 bases). Trimming removed 6 bases from V and 5 bases from J, with 14 bases in between. Germline lookup yields CDR1 DFQATT and CDR2 SNEGSKA (reference sequence). This CDR3 is built from 13 residues. This CDR3 reads CSAPGAGDQPQHF. The DNA for the CDR3 is TGCAGTGCCCCGGGGGCAGGGGATCAGCCCCAGCATTTT.

This clonotype came up many times. The rearrangement links TRBV7-2 to TRBJ2-2; tentative D call: TRBD2 (6 bases). This CDR3 comprises 15 residues. Trimming removed 4 bases from V and 1 base from J, with 10 bases in between. CDR1 and CDR2 from the germline V gene are SGHTA and FQGNSA. The DNA of the CDR3 is TGTGCCAGCAGCTGGGGGACTCTGAACACCGGGGAGCTGTTTTTT. Its protein product is CASSWGTLNTGELFF.

Comment on this clonotype: Given a much more abundant clone one base away, this may be a read error. A read error is likely, as this CDR3 ends without the conserved phenylalanine or tryptophan. This chain joins TRBV7-9 and TRBJ2-7; no reliable D call. Looked up from germline, CDR1 is SEHNR and CDR2 is FQNEAQ (reference sequence). The CDR3 extends over 13 amino acids. The V end lost 0 bases, the J end lost 4 bases, and 7 bases lay between the germline ends. The CDR3 bases are TGTGCCAGCAGCTTAGCCACAGATTACGAGCAGTACCTC. Encoded protein: CASSLATDYEQYL.

Only a few counts were recorded for this clonotype. The gene calls are TRBV27 and TRBJ2-1, with 9 bases identical to TRBD2. The CDR3 has 13 residues. Germline lookup yields CDR1 MNHEY and CDR2 SMNVEV (reference sequence). V lost 6 bases, J lost 9 bases, and 6 bases stayed unmatched. The CDR3 nucleotides read TGTGCCAGCAGAACCGGGACTAGCATTGAGCAGTTCTTC. This gives the protein CASRTGTSIEQFF.

This clonotype was seen many times. J is TRBJ2-1 and V is TRBV5-6; 7 bases are a match to TRBD1. The CDR3 contains 17 residues. The V gene's germline CDR1 is SGHDT and CDR2 YYEEEE. V was clipped by 4 bases and J by 6 bases; unmatched bases: 16. DNA of the CDR3: TGTGCCAGCAGCCCTCGCCGTAACAGGGGAGTGGGCAATGAGCAGTTCTTC. Translation gives CASSPRRNRGVGNEQFF.

The chain joins TRBV7-9 to TRBJ2-5; TRBD2 aligns across 13 bases. CDR1 and CDR2 from the germline V gene are SEHNR and FQNEAQ (reference sequence). Trimming at V came to 5 bases and at J to 4 bases, leaving 7 bases not matched to a gene. The CDR3 contains 16 residues. In DNA, the CDR3 is TGTGCCAGCAGCGGAGGACTAGCGGGAGTGGGAGAGACCCAGTACTTC. This sequence encodes CASSGGLAGVGETQYF.

The chain links TRBV2 to TRBJ2-1; 13 nucleotides agree with TRBD2. The CDR3 runs to 14 residues. Germline CDR1 is SNHLY and CDR2 is FYNNEI. Trimming took 6 bases from V and 14 from J; bases not matched to a gene: 10. The CDR3 DNA sequence: TGTGCCAGCAGGGAGACTAGCGGGAGGCCTAAAAAGTTCTTC. Protein product: CASRETSGRPKKFF.

This clonotype was picked up one time. V gene TRBV20-1 combines with J gene TRBJ2-1; 8 bases fit TRBD2. Germline CDR1 and CDR2: DFQATT and SNEGSKA (reference sequence). The CDR3 runs to 15 residues. J lost 5 bases, V lost 3 bases, and 9 bases had no gene match. This chain's CDR3 is CSASARGAGDNEQFF. The CDR3 region has the DNA TGCAGTGCTAGCGCTCGGGGAGCGGGGGACAATGAGCAGTTCTTC.

This clonotype was observed at least ten times. The gene calls are TRBV7-9 and TRBJ1-2, with D possibly being TRBD1 (5 bases). Trimming left V 0 bases short and J 1 base short, with 12 bases between. Germline loops: CDR1 SEHNR, CDR2 FQNEAQ (reference sequence). This CDR3 is built from 16 residues. This chain's CDR3 is CASSLAAGPVNYGYTF. CDR3 DNA sequence: TGTGCCAGCAGCTTAGCAGCAGGGCCAGTTAACTATGGCTACACCTTC.

V usage is TRBV5-1 and J usage is TRBJ2-1; D is uncertain. Trimming took off 4 bases at V and 7 bases at J, with 18 bases between the two ends. This CDR3 comprises 15 residues. CDR1 is SGHRS and CDR2 is YFSETQ in the germline V gene. CDR3 sequence: CASSPRTNIGNEQFF. In nucleotides, the CDR3 is TGCGCCAGCAGCCCTCGGACCAACATCGGAAATGAGCAGTTCTTC.